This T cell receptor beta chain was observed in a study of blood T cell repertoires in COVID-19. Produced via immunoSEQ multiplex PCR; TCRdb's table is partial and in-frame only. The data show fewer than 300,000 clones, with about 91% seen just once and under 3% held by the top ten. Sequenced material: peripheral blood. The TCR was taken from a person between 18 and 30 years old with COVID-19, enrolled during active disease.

CDR3 bases: TGTGCCAGTAGTACCGGACTAGCGGGAGTGGATGAGCAGTTCTTC. Its protein product is CASSTGLAGVDEQFF. The rearrangement links TRBV19 to TRBJ2-1; 13 nucleotides agree with TRBD2. Losses at the gene ends were 4 bases for V and 8 bases for J; bases not matched to a gene: 5. The germline V gene has CDR1 LNHDA and CDR2 SQIVND (reference sequence). CDR3 length equals 15 residues.